The entry below describes one TCR beta chain. The antigen is undetermined. These data come from a study of shared clonotypes between healthy human individuals. For the study at large: Three plates were used per donor for CD4 naive, three for CD4 memory, two for CD8 naive and one for CD8 memory. General study results and limits: Researchers sampled blood only, noting tissue repertoires likely differ.

Several immunoSEQ 96-well plates shared each subset's DNA, each plate a replicate. Profiled with immunoSEQ multiplex PCR; TCRdb holds only in-frame clones, not every one. The top ten hold about 0.45% of the sample, which has over 1.5 million clones, 95% to 99% seen once. Donors were healthy HIV-negative adults without recently reported acute infections or vaccinations. Sequencing input: naive CD4+ T cells sorted from blood. This sample's subset: CD45RA+ positively selected. The receptor was isolated from a young man in good health.

The CDR3 is CASSAPSGRTPNSYNEQFF. The DNA of the CDR3 is TGTGCCAGCAGCGCCCCTAGCGGGAGGACCCCAAACTCCTACAATGAGCAGTTCTTC. V is TRBV9 and J is TRBJ2-1; 11 bases align to TRBD2. From germline, CDR1 is SGDLS and CDR2 YYNGEE. J was trimmed by 0 bases and V by 3 bases; bases with no gene match: 11. The CDR3 extends over 19 amino acids.